Shown below are 5 T cell receptor beta chains from a single sample sequenced in a study of blood T cell repertoires in COVID-19. Profiled with immunoSEQ multiplex PCR; TCRdb holds only in-frame clones, not every one. The sample consists of roughly 400,000 clones, 90% of them appearing once. Sequencing was carried out using PBMCs or T cells enriched from blood (not recorded which). The receptor source for this set is a man younger than 35 who had recovered from COVID-19.

The rearrangement links TRBV5-1 to TRBJ1-2; D may be TRBD1 (6 bases). Trimming left V 4 bases short and J 4 bases short, with 20 bases between. The CDR3 has 16 residues. The germline V gene encodes CDR1 SGHRS and CDR2 YFSETQ. The CDR3 is CASSATTLTGLYGYTF. The CDR3 DNA reads TGCGCCAGCAGCGCGACAACGCTAACAGGGCTCTATGGCTACACCTTC.

The V and J genes are TRBV9 and TRBJ1-2; 8 nucleotides line up with TRBD1. J gave up 7 bases and V 3 bases, and 8 bases lay outside the gene matches. CDR3 length equals 14 residues. Germline V gene lookup returns CDR1 SGDLS and CDR2 YYNGEE. The CDR3 nucleotides read TGTGCCAGCAGCGAGGCCCCAGGGGGCGGTGGCTACACCTTC. This codes for CASSEAPGGGGYTF.

Only a few counts were recorded for this clone. The rearrangement joins TRBV25-1 to TRBJ1-2; no reliable D call. The germline CDR1 and CDR2 sequences are MGHDK and SYGVNS. CDR3 length: 14 amino acids. The V end was cut by 2 bases, the J end by 8 bases, with 15 bases between. The CDR3 loop reads CASSEITALKGYTF. The CDR3 coding sequence is TGTGCCAGCAGTGAAATAACTGCCCTAAAGGGCTACACCTTC.

V and J are TRBV18 and TRBJ2-3; 7 bases match TRBD1. Germline assignment: CDR1 KGHSH and CDR2 LQKENI. The trim removed 5 bases at V and 3 bases at J, leaving 20 bases unmatched. This CDR3 has 19 residues. Written as DNA, the CDR3 is TGTGCCAGCTCAACCATCCGGACGGCCCATCGACAGGGAACAGATACGCAGTATTTT. It translates to CASSTIRTAHRQGTDTQYF.

The chain employs TRBV12-5 and TRBJ2-1; D may be TRBD2 (6 bases). The germline gives CDR1 LGHNT, CDR2 FRNRAP. V shed 3 bases and J shed 10 bases, with 16 bases lying between them. CDR3 length: 14 residues. The CDR3 sequence is CASGFGGTRREQFF. DNA for the CDR3: TGTGCTAGTGGTTTTGGCGGGACCCGAAGGGAGCAGTTCTTC.